Below are 26 T cell receptor beta chains sequenced from a single sample in a study of T cells after yellow fever vaccination (dated by TCRdb to 2018 to 2020). Libraries were constructed by 5' RACE. TCRdb shows the sequencer as Illumina HiSeq 2500. The raw public reads went through TCRdb reprocessing: fastp at Q25, MiXCR clone calling, in-frame beta chains kept. Records with the same CDR3 protein are collapsed into one entry carrying the most frequent genes and DNA. Present in this sample are hundreds of thousands of distinct CDR3 sequences, 6.2% of which were seen just once. The ten biggest clones cover about 15% of the sample. Taken with the paper, the label for treatment or condition translates to: live attenuated yellow fever vaccine strain. Material: PBMCs, obtained 5 days after the yellow fever booster vaccination. The receptors derive from a man younger than 40 who received the YFV17D yellow fever vaccine.

V is TRBV12-3 or TRBV12-4 and J is TRBJ1-1, with TRBD1 matching over 10 bases. V trimming: 6 bases; J trimming: 0 bases; junction bases outside the gene matches: 7. This CDR3 has 16 residues. The CDR3 loop reads CASRAGQGTLNTEAFF. Written as DNA, the CDR3 is TGTGCCAGCAGGGCGGGACAGGGGACCCTGAACACTGAAGCTTTCTTT.

This clonotype was observed at least ten times. This chain uses TRBV7-2 with TRBJ2-3; the match to TRBD1 covers 9 bases. Germline loops: CDR1 SGHTA, CDR2 FQGNSA. The CDR3 runs 17 residues. Unmatched junction bases numbered 8, after V lost 2 bases and J lost 2 bases. The CDR3 loop is CASSLYGGTGFTDTQYF. The CDR3 DNA is TGTGCCAGCAGCTTATACGGCGGGACAGGGTTCACAGATACGCAGTATTTT.

This clonotype was counted only a few times. DNA for the CDR3: TGTGCCAGCAGACCAACTAGCGCCTCCTACGAGCAGTACTTC. This translates into CASRPTSASYEQYF. The chain links TRBV7-3 to TRBJ2-7, with 7 bases aligning to TRBD2. The CDR3 covers 14 residues. Germline V gene sequence: CDR1 SGHTA, CDR2 FQGTGA. V trimming: 6 bases; J trimming: 0 bases; junction bases outside the gene matches: 5.

This clonotype was counted at least ten times. The chain recombines TRBV29-1 with TRBJ1-1; D not resolved. Trimming stripped 4 bases from V and 0 bases from J, with 9 bases between. The CDR3 consists of 13 residues. The germline CDR1 and CDR2 sequences are SQVTM and ANQGSEA. This CDR3 reads CSVVRVLNTEAFF. The CDR3 DNA sequence: TGCAGCGTTGTTAGGGTGTTGAACACTGAAGCTTTCTTT.

This clonotype was detected only a few times. The J gene is TRBJ2-1, the V gene TRBV20-1; possibly TRBD2 for D (5 bases). The CDR3 extends over 15 amino acids. The V gene lost 0 bases and the J gene lost 2 bases, with 11 bases spanning the gap. From germline, CDR1 is DFQATT and CDR2 SNEGSKA (reference sequence). CDR3 region: CSARDTRNTYNEQFF. The CDR3 DNA sequence: TGCAGTGCTAGAGATACTAGGAATACCTACAATGAGCAGTTCTTC.

This rearrangement joins TRBV19 to TRBJ2-1, with 7 nucleotides matching TRBD1. Looked up from germline, CDR1 is LNHDA and CDR2 is SQIVND (reference sequence). V shed 9 bases and J 8 bases; nucleotides not matched to a gene: 10. The CDR3 sequence is 13 residues long. In nucleotides, the CDR3 is TGTGCCAGCAGGCAGGGGGTTATCTATGAGCAGTTCTTC. It translates to CASRQGVIYEQFF.

This clonotype was counted at least ten times. CDR3 in DNA: TGTGCCACCAGTGGGGCTAGCGGCAACTACAATGAGCAGTTCTTC. Translating it yields CATSGASGNYNEQFF. The chain employs TRBV24-1 and TRBJ2-1, with TRBD2 matching over 7 bases. V gave up 5 bases and J gave up 3 bases; unmatched junction bases: 6. Germline V gene sequence: CDR1 KGHDR, CDR2 SFDVKD. This CDR3 contains 15 residues.

This clonotype was recorded many times. This chain joins TRBV7-6 and TRBJ2-3; 8 bases are a match to TRBD2. J gave up 6 bases and V 2 bases, and 10 bases lay outside the gene matches. CDR1 is SGHVS and CDR2 is FNYEAQ in the germline V gene. The CDR3 is made up of 16 amino acids. The CDR3 spells CASSLFRKREPDTQYF. The CDR3 nucleotides read TGTGCCAGCAGCTTATTCCGGAAGCGGGAGCCTGATACGCAGTATTTT. The complete variable domain, with remaining parts taken from reference TRBV7-6 and TRBJ2-3, reads GAGVSQSPRYKVTKRGQDVALRCDPISGHVSLYWYRQALGQGPEFLTYFNYEAQQDKSGLPNDRFSAERPEGSISTLTIQRTEQRDSAMYRCASSLFRKREPDTQYFGPGTRLTVL.

The chain uses TRBV6-2 or TRBV6-3 and TRBJ2-7; no firm D call. The V gene's germline CDR1 is MNHEY and CDR2 SVGEGT. Trimming cost V 5 bases and J 10 bases, with 12 bases left between them. The CDR3 contains 11 residues. Here the CDR3 DNA reads TGTGCCAGCAGTAAAAGGAACTTTCAGTACTTC. Protein sequence: CASSKRNFQYF.

This clonotype was detected ten times or more. The chain is built from TRBV7-3 and TRBJ2-2; 9 nucleotides match TRBD2. Trimming cost V 6 bases and J 5 bases; bases outside gene matches: 1. Germline V gene lookup returns CDR1 SGHTA and CDR2 FQGTGA. The CDR3 sequence is 13 residues long. The CDR3 DNA sequence: TGTGCCAGCAGGACTAGCGGAACCGGGGAGCTGTTTTTT. It codes for CASRTSGTGELFF.

The V gene is TRBV6-2 or TRBV6-3, the J gene TRBJ1-1, with D uncertain. Trimming removed 7 bases at V and 3 bases at J, with 9 bases between. Germline V gives CDR1 MNHEY, CDR2 SVGEGT. The CDR3 is made up of 12 amino acids. For the CDR3, the DNA is TGTGCCAGCAAGGGCCAGGACACTGAAGCTTTCTTT. It yields the protein CASKGQDTEAFF.

The chain is built from TRBV12-3 or TRBV12-4 and TRBJ2-2, with no clear D. The CDR3 consists of 13 residues. The V gene lost 3 bases and the J gene lost 3 bases, with 5 bases spanning the gap. CDR3 residues: CASSFDYTGELFF. In DNA, the CDR3 is TGTGCCAGCAGTTTCGACTACACCGGGGAGCTGTTTTTT.

There are a few counts of this clonotype. Here the CDR3 DNA reads TGCAGCGTTTCTGGGGGGAATGAAAAACTGTTTTTT. This codes for CSVSGGNEKLFF. The rearrangement uses TRBV29-1 and TRBJ1-4; D possibly corresponds to TRBD1 (5 bases). In germline, CDR1 is SQVTM, CDR2 ANQGSEA. V gave up 5 bases and J gave up 5 bases, with 9 bases separating them. This CDR3 has 12 amino acids.

This clonotype was counted a few times. This chain links TRBV20-1 with TRBJ2-1; 7 bases are shared with TRBD2. Trimming took 3 bases from V and 9 from J; bases not matched to a gene: 5. This CDR3 region has 12 residues. The germline gives CDR1 DFQATT, CDR2 SNEGSKA (reference sequence). For the CDR3, the DNA is TGCAGTGCTAGGCCTAGCGGAGGTGAGCAGTTCTTC. Residues: CSARPSGGEQFF.

This clonotype was seen more than once but under ten times. The V gene is TRBV20-1, the J gene TRBJ2-3; D might be TRBD2 (5 bases). Trimming stripped 3 bases from V and 6 bases from J, with 10 bases between. This CDR3 region has 12 residues. Per germline, CDR1 DFQATT and CDR2 SNEGSKA (reference sequence). The CDR3 loop reads CSARPGLDTQYF. CDR3 nucleotides: TGCAGTGCTAGGCCCGGACTTGATACGCAGTATTTT.

The V and J genes are TRBV5-5 and TRBJ2-3, with D possibly called TRBD1 or TRBD2 (7 bases each). The length of the CDR3 is 16 residues. Between the trimmed V and J ends, which lost 7 bases and 0 bases, there was a span of 18 bases. Per germline, CDR1 SGHKS and CDR2 YYEKEE (reference sequence). In nucleotides, the CDR3 is TGTGCCAGCTGCCACAGGGGAGGGTCTAGCACAGATACGCAGTATTTT. Its translation: CASCHRGGSSTDTQYF.

This clonotype was counted ten times or more. V usage is TRBV6-5 and J usage is TRBJ2-2; D possibly corresponds to TRBD2 (6 bases). The germline gives CDR1 MNHEY, CDR2 SVGAGI. The germline V and J ends were trimmed by 6 bases and 4 bases, with 6 bases remaining between them. The CDR3 covers 12 residues. The CDR3 DNA follows: TGTGCCAGCAGGGAGGGCACCGGGGAGCTGTTTTTT. Amino acids: CASREGTGELFF.

This clonotype was picked up a small number of times. The J gene is TRBJ2-7, the V gene TRBV7-9; 11 bases are shared with TRBD1. From germline, CDR1 is SEHNR and CDR2 FQNEAQ (reference sequence). After removal of 5 bases from V and 3 bases from J, the junction contained 6 bases not matched to a gene. The CDR3 is made up of 15 amino acids. CDR3 sequence (DNA): TGTGCCAGCAGCCCCGGACAGGGGGCCGTCTACGAGCAGTACTTC. This sequence encodes CASSPGQGAVYEQYF.

This clonotype has ten or more counts. This rearrangement joins TRBV7-9 to TRBJ1-5; tentative D call: TRBD1 (5 bases). The CDR3 runs to 13 residues. CDR1 is SEHNR, CDR2 FQNEAQ, per germline (reference sequence). V gave up 1 base and J gave up 9 bases, with 10 bases separating them. CDR3 in DNA: TGTGCCAGCAGCTTAGGAGGGGTCCCGCCCCAGCATTTT. As protein: CASSLGGVPPQHF.

This clonotype was picked up many times. The V gene is TRBV7-2, the J gene TRBJ2-7; no clear D. The V gene's germline CDR1 is SGHTA and CDR2 FQGNSA. V lost 4 bases and J 3 bases, leaving 4 bases between the germline ends. The CDR3 totals 11 residues. The CDR3 protein is CASSSIYEQYF. In DNA, the CDR3 is TGTGCCAGCAGCTCCATCTACGAGCAGTACTTC.

This clonotype occurred a few times. This CDR3 reads CASSLAPGTTYEQYF. For the CDR3, the DNA is TGCGCCAGCAGCTTGGCACCCGGGACCACCTACGAGCAGTACTTC. The chain links TRBV5-1 to TRBJ2-7, with D possibly being TRBD1 or TRBD2 (5 bases each). Germline V lookup: CDR1 SGHRS, CDR2 YFSETQ. CDR3 length: 15 amino acids. Trimming pared 0 bases from V and 2 bases from J, leaving 12 bases between.

This clonotype was seen repeatedly, ten times or more. V gene TRBV4-3 combines with J gene TRBJ2-1, with 11 bases aligning to TRBD2. The CDR3 runs 16 residues. Trimming at V came to 1 base and at J to 10 bases, leaving 9 bases not matched to a gene. CDR1 is LGHNA and CDR2 is YSLEER in the germline V gene. Here the CDR3 DNA reads TGCGCCAGCAGCCAAGCTGCGACTAGCGGGAAGAAGGAGCAGTTCTTC. This sequence encodes CASSQAATSGKKEQFF.

The chain recombines TRBV29-1 with TRBJ2-1, with TRBD2 matching 8 bases. The germline gives CDR1 SQVTM, CDR2 ANQGSEA. V shed 1 base, J shed 4 bases, and the junction held 6 bases outside the gene matches. This CDR3 comprises 15 residues. This CDR3 reads CSVEGTGRVYNEQFF. In nucleotides, the CDR3 is TGCAGCGTTGAAGGGACCGGGAGGGTATACAATGAGCAGTTCTTC.

This clonotype was seen a few times. The J gene is TRBJ2-5, the V gene TRBV25-1; no clear D gene. Trimming stripped 4 bases from V and 4 bases from J, with 7 bases between. CDR1 and CDR2 from the germline V gene are MGHDK and SYGVNS. This CDR3 region has 12 residues. The CDR3 is CASSGYGETQYF. The CDR3 bases are TGTGCCAGCAGTGGATACGGAGAGACCCAGTACTTC.

This clonotype occurred many times. This sequence joins TRBV7-2 and TRBJ2-1; no clear D. Germline CDR1 SGHTA, CDR2 FQGNSA. Trimming pared 5 bases from V and 0 bases from J, leaving 11 bases between. This CDR3 is built from 15 residues. The CDR3 DNA reads TGTGCCAGCAGCACCCTTGAGAGCTCCTACAATGAGCAGTTCTTC. It codes for CASSTLESSYNEQFF.

The sample holds a few counts of this clonotype. In DNA, the CDR3 is TGTGCCAGCAGGCGCTACGCCCCAGGGAGTGGGTCCTACAATGAGCAGTTCTTC. Translation: CASRRYAPGSGSYNEQFF. This rearrangement joins TRBV3-1 to TRBJ2-1, with D perhaps given as TRBD1 or TRBD2 (5 bases each). Germline V gives CDR1 LGHDT, CDR2 YNNKEL (reference sequence). Deletions cut 6 bases from V and 1 base from J, with 22 bases between. CDR3 length: 18 amino acids.